A selection of T cell receptor beta chains follows, all from one sample in a study of blood T cell repertoires in COVID-19. Data came from immunoSEQ multiplex PCR; TCRdb stores just in-frame clones and leaves some out. The sample records 170,000 or so clones, more than 85% being singletons. Sequencing was done on a sample of PBMCs or T cells enriched from blood (not recorded which). These receptors were obtained from a woman in her forties or fifties who had recovered from COVID-19. Each CDR3 is given with its conserved first and last residue. The D gene is left open where the match is weak. The listing skips clone size in some rows; elsewhere it reads once, few, many or a size class.

j_call | v_call | clone_size | d_call | cdr3_nt | cdr3_aa
TRBJ2-7 | TRBV12-5 | once | TRBD1 | TGTGCTAGTGGTAGACAGGGTAGGGGCTACGAGCAGTACTTC | CASGRQGRGYEQYF
TRBJ2-5 | TRBV11-2 | . | . | TGTGCCAGCAGCTTAGGACCGGGGTACCAAGAGACCCAGTACTTC | CASSLGPGYQETQYF
TRBJ2-1 | TRBV6-5 | . | . | TGTGCCAGCACCTACGGGAGGACAGGGACGCAGTTCTTC | CASTYGRTGTQFF
TRBJ1-1 | TRBV3-1/TRBV3-2 | . | . | TGTGCCAGCAGCCAAAGCAGGGGCAACACTGAAGCTTTCTTT | CASSQSRGNTEAFF
TRBJ1-5 | TRBV28 | . | . | TGTGCCAGCCACAGGGAACCGTCGCCCCAGCATTTT | CASHREPSPQHF
TRBJ2-1 | TRBV6-6 | . | . | TGTGCCAGCAGTACGCCTATGAGCGGTTTAAGGGATGAGCAGTTCTTC | CASSTPMSGLRDEQFF
TRBJ1-2 | TRBV13 | . | TRBD1 | TGTGCCAGCAGCTCGACGGACAGGGCGTCCTATGGCTACACCTTC | CASSSTDRASYGYTF
TRBJ1-4 | TRBV5-1 | once | . | TGCGCCAGCAGCTTAACAGCAACTAATGAAAAACTGTTTTTT | CASSLTATNEKLFF
TRBJ1-4 | TRBV5-6 | . | . | TGTGCCAGCAGCTTGGGAATCGGGGGAATTAATGAAAAACTGTTTTTT | CASSLGIGGINEKLFF
TRBJ1-2 | TRBV9 | . | . | TGTGCCAGCAGCGTTGAACGGAGTTCGGGTGGCTACACCTTC | CASSVERSSGGYTF
TRBJ1-4 | TRBV11-2 | . | TRBD1 | TGTGCCAGCAGCCCAACCGGGACAGGGGTAGGAACTAATGAAAAACTGTTTTTT | CASSPTGTGVGTNEKLFF
TRBJ1-2 | TRBV6-1 | . | . | TGTGCCAGCAGTGAAGGGAGGGGAATCGATGGCTACACCTTC | CASSEGRGIDGYTF
TRBJ1-1 | TRBV29-1 | . | TRBD1 | TGCAGCGTTGCCCGACAGGGAGTGAACACTGAAGCTTTCTTT | CSVARQGVNTEAFF
TRBJ2-6 | TRBV15 | . | TRBD1 | TGTGCTACGGGACAGGGGACCTCTGGGGCCAACGTCCTGACTTTC | CATGQGTSGANVLTF
TRBJ1-2 | TRBV5-1 | . | . | TGCGCCAGCAGCTTTGACATGTATGGCTACACCTTC | CASSFDMYGYTF
TRBJ2-1 | TRBV7-2 | . | TRBD2 | TGTGCCAGCAGCTACGAACTCAGCGGGAGGGCCGAAGGGTTCTTC | CASSYELSGRAEGFF
TRBJ1-1 | TRBV15 | . | . | TGTGCCACCAGCAGAGATTTTACTGGTATTGAAGCTTTCTTT | CATSRDFTGIEAFF
TRBJ2-3 | TRBV6-6 | . | . | TGTGCCAGCAGTTCATCTAGTCAAACAGATACGCAGTATTTT | CASSSSSQTDTQYF
TRBJ1-5 | TRBV30 | . | TRBD1 | TGTGCCTGGAGTAAAGGGCACGGGCAGGGGGCAGGCCAGCCCCAGCATTTT | CAWSKGHGQGAGQPQHF
TRBJ2-7 | TRBV27 | . | TRBD2 | TGTGCCAGCAGTTTATACCCCGCGGGAGGGCCAGACGAGCAGTACTTC | CASSLYPAGGPDEQYF
TRBJ2-2 | TRBV7-6 | . | . | TGTGCCAGCAGCTCAGACAGTTTAAACACCGGGGAGCTGTTTTTT | CASSSDSLNTGELFF
TRBJ1-1 | TRBV24-1 | . | TRBD1 | TGTGCCACCAGTGATTCCCGGACAGGTGACACTGAAGCTTTCTTT | CATSDSRTGDTEAFF
TRBJ1-6 | TRBV6-6 | . | TRBD1 | TGTGCCAGCAGTCCTCCCGGGACAGGGGACTCACCCCTCCACTTT | CASSPPGTGDSPLHF
TRBJ2-1 | TRBV5-1 | . | TRBD2 | TGCGCCAGCAGCTTAAAAGCGGGAGCCTCCTACAATGAGCAGTTCTTC | CASSLKAGASYNEQFF
TRBJ1-1 | TRBV6-5 | . | TRBD1 | TGTGCCAGCAGTAGAACAGGGGGAGGTACTGAAGCTTTCTTT | CASSRTGGGTEAFF
TRBJ1-5 | TRBV4-3 | few | . | TGCGCCAGCAGCCAAGTCGTGAATCAGCCCCAGCATTTT | CASSQVVNQPQHF
TRBJ1-3 | TRBV18 | few | . | TGTGCCAGCTCACCGGTGGCAGGGAGGGAATCTGGAAACACCATATATTTT | CASSPVAGRESGNTIYF
TRBJ2-3 | TRBV7-2 | . | . | TGTGCCAGCAGCTTAGCAGGGGTAGCAGATACGCAGTATTTT | CASSLAGVADTQYF
TRBJ1-2 | TRBV5-1 | few | . | TGCGCCAGCAGCTTGCGGCAGGGGTATGGCTACACCTTC | CASSLRQGYGYTF
TRBJ2-2 | TRBV7-9 | . | TRBD1 | TGTGCCAGCAGCTTAACGACAGGGGTGGCCGGGGAGCTGTTTTTT | CASSLTTGVAGELFF
TRBJ2-1 | TRBV4-2 | . | TRBD2 | TGTGCCAGCAGCCAATATAGCGGGAGGGCCCGCGATGAGCAGTTCTTC | CASSQYSGRARDEQFF
TRBJ2-7 | TRBV2 | . | TRBD1 | TGTGCCAGCAGTACTGACAGGGGGCATTACGAGCAGTACTTC | CASSTDRGHYEQYF
TRBJ2-7 | TRBV12-5 | . | TRBD1 | TGTGCTAGTGGCTCCCACCGGGACAGGGGCTCCTACGAGCAGTACTTC | CASGSHRDRGSYEQYF
TRBJ1-2 | TRBV6-5 | . | . | TGTGCCAGCAGGTTAGGACAGAACTATGGCTACACCTTC | CASRLGQNYGYTF
TRBJ2-7 | TRBV5-6 | . | TRBD1 | TGTGCCAGCAGCATTGGACAGGACTACGAGCAGTACTTC | CASSIGQDYEQYF
TRBJ1-2 | TRBV19 | . | TRBD1 | TGTGCCAGTACCGAGACAGGGCGAAAGAGGTATGGCTACACCTTC | CASTETGRKRYGYTF
TRBJ2-3 | TRBV27 | once | . | TGTGCCAGCAGCTCCCGACGGGGAAGCGGGCCCACAGATACGCAGTATTTT | CASSSRRGSGPTDTQYF
TRBJ2-1 | TRBV4-2 | . | . | TGTGCCAGCAGCCAAGTAAGGCGGGCCGACAATGAGCAGTTCTTC | CASSQVRRADNEQFF
TRBJ2-1 | TRBV7-8 | few | TRBD2 | TGTGCCAGCAGCCCCACCGGCGGGGGGCCGGCATATGAGCAGTTCTTC | CASSPTGGGPAYEQFF
TRBJ2-7 | TRBV7-9 | . | TRBD2 | TGTGCCAGCAGCCATCGACTAGCGGCCTACGAGCAGTACTTC | CASSHRLAAYEQYF
TRBJ2-2 | TRBV28 | . | . | TGTGCCAGCTGGCACCCGGGCGGGGAGCTGTTTTTT | CASWHPGGELFF
TRBJ2-2 | TRBV24-1 | . | . | TGTGCCACCAGTGATTTGAGCCAGAACACCGGGGAGCTGTTTTTT | CATSDLSQNTGELFF
TRBJ1-2 | TRBV6-5 | . | . | TGTGCCAGCAGGATGACAGCTGCTAACTATGGCTACACCTTC | CASRMTAANYGYTF